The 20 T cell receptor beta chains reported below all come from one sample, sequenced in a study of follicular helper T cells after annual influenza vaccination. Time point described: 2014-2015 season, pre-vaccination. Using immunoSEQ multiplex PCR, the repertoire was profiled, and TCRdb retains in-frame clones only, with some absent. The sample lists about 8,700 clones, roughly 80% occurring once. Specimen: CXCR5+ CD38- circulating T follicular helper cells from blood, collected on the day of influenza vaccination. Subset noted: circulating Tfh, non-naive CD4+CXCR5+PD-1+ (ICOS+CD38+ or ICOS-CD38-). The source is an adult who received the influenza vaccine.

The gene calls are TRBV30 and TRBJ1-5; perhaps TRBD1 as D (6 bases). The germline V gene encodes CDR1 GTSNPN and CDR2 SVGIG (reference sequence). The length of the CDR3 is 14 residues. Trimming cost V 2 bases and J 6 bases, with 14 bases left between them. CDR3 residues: CAWSTDRGRQPQHF. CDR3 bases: TGTGCCTGGAGTACCGACCGGGGGCGTCAGCCCCAGCATTTT.

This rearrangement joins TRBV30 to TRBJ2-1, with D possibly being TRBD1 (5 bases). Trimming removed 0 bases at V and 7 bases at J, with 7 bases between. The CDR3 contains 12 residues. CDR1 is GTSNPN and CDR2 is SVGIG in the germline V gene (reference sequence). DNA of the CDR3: TGTGCCTGGAGTGTACAGGCGAATGAGCAGTTCTTC. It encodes CAWSVQANEQFF.

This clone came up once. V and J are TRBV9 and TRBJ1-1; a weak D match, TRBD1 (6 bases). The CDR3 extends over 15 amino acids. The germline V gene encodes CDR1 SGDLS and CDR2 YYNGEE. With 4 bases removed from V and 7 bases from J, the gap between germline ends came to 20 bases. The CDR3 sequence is CASSPRGQWGGEAFF. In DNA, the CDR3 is TGTGCCAGCAGCCCCCGGGGACAATGGGGCGGTGAAGCTTTCTTT.

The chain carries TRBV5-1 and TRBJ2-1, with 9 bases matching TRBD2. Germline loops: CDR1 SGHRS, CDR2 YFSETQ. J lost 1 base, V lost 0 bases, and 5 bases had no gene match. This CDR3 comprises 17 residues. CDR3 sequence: CASSLDVAGDSYNEQFF. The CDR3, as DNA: TGCGCCAGCAGCTTGGACGTAGCGGGGGATTCCTACAATGAGCAGTTCTTC.

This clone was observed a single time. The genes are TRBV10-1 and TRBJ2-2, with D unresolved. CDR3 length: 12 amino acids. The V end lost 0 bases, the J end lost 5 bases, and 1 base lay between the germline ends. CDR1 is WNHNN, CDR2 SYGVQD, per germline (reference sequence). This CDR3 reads CASSESTGELFF. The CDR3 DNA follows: TGCGCCAGCAGTGAGTCAACCGGGGAGCTGTTTTTT.

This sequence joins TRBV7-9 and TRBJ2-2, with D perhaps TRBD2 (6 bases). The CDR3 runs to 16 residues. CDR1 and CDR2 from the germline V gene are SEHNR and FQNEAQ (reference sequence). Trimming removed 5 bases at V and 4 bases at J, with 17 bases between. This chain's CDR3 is CASSPKTGLITGELFF. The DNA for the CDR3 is TGTGCCAGCAGCCCTAAAACGGGACTGATCACCGGGGAGCTGTTTTTT.

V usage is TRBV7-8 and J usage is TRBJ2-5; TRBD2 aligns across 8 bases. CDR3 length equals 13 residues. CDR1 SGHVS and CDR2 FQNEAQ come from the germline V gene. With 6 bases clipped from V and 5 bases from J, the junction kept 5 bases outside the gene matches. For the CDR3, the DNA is TGTGCCAGCAGTCAACCGGGGGGGGAGACCCAGTACTTC. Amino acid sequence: CASSQPGGETQYF.

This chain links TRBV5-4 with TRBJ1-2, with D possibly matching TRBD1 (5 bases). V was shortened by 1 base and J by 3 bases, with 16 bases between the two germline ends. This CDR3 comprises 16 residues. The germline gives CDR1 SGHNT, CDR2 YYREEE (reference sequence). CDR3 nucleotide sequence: TGTGCCAGCAGCTTGCAGGGAAGAGGAGGATACTATGGCTACACCTTC. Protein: CASSLQGRGGYYGYTF.

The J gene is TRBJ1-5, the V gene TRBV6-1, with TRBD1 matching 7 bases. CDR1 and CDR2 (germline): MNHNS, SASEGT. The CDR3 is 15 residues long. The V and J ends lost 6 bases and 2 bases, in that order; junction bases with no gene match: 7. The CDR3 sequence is CASRDFTGGNQPQHF. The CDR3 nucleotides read TGTGCCAGCAGGGATTTTACAGGGGGCAATCAGCCCCAGCATTTT.

CDR3 in amino acids: CASSPDRSTDTQYF. CDR3 nucleotide sequence: TGTGCCAGCAGCCCGGACAGATCCACAGATACGCAGTATTTT. The rearrangement uses TRBV7-2 and TRBJ2-3; possibly TRBD1 for D (6 bases). Per germline, CDR1 SGHTA and CDR2 FQGNSA. The CDR3 extends over 14 amino acids. The ends were cut back, 5 bases at V and 2 bases at J, with 11 bases in the middle.

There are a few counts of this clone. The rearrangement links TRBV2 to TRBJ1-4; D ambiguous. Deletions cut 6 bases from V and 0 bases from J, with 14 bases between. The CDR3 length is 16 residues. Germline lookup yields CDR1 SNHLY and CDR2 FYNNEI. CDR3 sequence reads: CASRDRAPATNEKLFF. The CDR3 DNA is TGTGCCAGCAGGGACCGGGCACCCGCAACTAATGAAAAACTGTTTTTT.

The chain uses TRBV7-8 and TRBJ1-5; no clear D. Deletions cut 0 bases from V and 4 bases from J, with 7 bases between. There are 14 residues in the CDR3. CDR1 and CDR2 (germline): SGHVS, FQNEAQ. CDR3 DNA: TGTGCCAGCAGCTTAGCAGGGTTTAATCAGCCCCAGCATTTT. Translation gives CASSLAGFNQPQHF.

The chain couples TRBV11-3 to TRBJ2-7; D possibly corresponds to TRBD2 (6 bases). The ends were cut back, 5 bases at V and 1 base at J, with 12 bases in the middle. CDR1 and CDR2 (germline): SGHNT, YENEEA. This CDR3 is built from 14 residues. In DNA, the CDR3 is TGTGCCAGCAGCCCGGGGAGCGGGTCCTACGAGCAGTACTTC. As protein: CASSPGSGSYEQYF.

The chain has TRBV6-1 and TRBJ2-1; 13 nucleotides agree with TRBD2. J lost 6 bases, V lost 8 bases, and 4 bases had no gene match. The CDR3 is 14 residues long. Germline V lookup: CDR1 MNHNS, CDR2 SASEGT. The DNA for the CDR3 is TGTGCCAGCCTTAGGACTAGCGGGGGCAATGAGCAGTTCTTC. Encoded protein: CASLRTSGGNEQFF.

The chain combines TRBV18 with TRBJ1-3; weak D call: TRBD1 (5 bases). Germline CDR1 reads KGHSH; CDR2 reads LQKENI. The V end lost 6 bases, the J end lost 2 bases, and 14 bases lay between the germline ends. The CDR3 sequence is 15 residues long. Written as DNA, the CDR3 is TGTGCCAGCTCCGGGACGTTGTTGACTGGAAACACCATATATTTT. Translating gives CASSGTLLTGNTIYF.

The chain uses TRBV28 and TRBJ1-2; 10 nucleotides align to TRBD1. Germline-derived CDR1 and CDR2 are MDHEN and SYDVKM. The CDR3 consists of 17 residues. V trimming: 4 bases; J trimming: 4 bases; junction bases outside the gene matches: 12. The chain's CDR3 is CASSSPGTGEDGYGYTF. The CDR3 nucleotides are TGTGCCAGCAGTTCCCCGGGGACAGGGGAGGACGGCTATGGCTACACCTTC.

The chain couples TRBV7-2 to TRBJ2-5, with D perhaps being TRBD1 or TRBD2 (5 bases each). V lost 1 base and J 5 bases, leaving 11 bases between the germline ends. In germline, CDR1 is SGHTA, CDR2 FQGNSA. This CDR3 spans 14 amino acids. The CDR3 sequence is CASSLGRGGETQYF. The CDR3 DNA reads TGTGCCAGCAGCTTAGGTCGGGGCGGCGAGACCCAGTACTTC.

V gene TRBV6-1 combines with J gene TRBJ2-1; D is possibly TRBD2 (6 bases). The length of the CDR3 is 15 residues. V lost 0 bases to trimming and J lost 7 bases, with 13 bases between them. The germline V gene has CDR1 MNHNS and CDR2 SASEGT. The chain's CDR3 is CASSEANGGWNEQFF. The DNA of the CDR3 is TGTGCCAGCAGTGAAGCAAACGGGGGTTGGAATGAGCAGTTCTTC.

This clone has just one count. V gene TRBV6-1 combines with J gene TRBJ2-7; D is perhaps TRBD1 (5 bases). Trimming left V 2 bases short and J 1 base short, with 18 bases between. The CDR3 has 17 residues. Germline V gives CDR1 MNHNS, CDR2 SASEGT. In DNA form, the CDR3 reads TGTGCCAGCAGTGAAACAGGCCACGCAGGCAGTTCCTACGAGCAGTACTTC. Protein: CASSETGHAGSSYEQYF.

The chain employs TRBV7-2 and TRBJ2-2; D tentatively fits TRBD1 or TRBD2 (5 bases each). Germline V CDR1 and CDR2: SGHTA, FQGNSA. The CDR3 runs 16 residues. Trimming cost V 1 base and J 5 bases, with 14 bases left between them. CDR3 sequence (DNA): TGTGCCAGCAGCTTAGTACTAGGGGTGGGGACCGGGGAGCTGTTTTTT. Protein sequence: CASSLVLGVGTGELFF.